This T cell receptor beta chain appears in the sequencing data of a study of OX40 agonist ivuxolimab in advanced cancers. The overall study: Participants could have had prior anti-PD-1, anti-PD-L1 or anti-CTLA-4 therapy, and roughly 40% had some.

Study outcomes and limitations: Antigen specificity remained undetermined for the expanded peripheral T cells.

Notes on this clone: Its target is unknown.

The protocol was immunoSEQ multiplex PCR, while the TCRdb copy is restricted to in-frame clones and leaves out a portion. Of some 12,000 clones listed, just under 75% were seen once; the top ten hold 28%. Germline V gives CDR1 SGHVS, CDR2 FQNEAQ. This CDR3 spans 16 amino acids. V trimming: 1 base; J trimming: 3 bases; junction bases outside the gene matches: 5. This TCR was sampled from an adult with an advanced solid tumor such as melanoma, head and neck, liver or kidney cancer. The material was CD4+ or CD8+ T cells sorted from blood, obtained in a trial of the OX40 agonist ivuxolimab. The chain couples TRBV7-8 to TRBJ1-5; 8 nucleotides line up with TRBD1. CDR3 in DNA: TGTGCCAGCAGCTTAGGTTGGGACAGGTACAATCAGCCCCAGCATTTT. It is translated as CASSLGWDRYNQPQHF. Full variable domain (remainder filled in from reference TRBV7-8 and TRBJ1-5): GAGVSQSPRYKVAKRGQDVALRCDPISGHVSLFWYQQALGQGPEFLTYFQNEAQLDKSGLPSDRFFAERPEGSVSTLKIQRTQQEDSAVYLCASSLGWDRYNQPQHFGDGTRLSIL.